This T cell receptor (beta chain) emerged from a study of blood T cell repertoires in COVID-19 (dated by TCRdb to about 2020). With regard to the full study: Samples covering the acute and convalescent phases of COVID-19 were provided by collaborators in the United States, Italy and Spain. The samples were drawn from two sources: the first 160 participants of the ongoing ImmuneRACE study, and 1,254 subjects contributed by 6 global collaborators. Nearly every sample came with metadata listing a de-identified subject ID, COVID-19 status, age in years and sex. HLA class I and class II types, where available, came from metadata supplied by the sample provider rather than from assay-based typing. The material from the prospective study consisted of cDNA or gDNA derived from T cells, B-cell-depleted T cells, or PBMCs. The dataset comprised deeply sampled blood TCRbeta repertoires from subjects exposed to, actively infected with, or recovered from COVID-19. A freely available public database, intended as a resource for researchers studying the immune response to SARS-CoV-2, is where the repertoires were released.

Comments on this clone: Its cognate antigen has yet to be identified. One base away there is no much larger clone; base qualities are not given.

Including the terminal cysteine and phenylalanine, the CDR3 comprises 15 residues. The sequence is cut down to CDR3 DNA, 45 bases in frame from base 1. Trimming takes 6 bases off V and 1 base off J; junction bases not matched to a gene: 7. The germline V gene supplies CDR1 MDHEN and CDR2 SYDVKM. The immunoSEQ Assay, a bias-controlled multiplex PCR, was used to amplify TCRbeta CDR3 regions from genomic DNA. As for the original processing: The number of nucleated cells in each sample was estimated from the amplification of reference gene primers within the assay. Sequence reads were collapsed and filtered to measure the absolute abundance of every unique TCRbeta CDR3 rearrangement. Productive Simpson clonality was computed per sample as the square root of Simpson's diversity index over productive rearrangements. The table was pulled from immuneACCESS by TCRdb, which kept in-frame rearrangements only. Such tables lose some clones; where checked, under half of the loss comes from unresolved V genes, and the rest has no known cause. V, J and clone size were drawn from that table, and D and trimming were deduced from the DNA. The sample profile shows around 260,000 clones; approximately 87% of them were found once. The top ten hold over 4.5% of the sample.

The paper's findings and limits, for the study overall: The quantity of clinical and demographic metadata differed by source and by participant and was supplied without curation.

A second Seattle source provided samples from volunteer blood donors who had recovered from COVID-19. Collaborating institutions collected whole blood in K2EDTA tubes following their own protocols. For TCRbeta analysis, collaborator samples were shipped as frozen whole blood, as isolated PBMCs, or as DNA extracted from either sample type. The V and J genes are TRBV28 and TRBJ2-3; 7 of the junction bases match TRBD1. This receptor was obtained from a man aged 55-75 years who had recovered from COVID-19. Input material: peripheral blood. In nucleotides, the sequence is TGTGCCAGCAGCCGAGGGGGCATGGGCACAGATACGCAGTATTTT. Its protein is CASSRGGMGTDTQYF. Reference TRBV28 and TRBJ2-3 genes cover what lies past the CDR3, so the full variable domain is DVKVTQSSRYLVKRTGEKVFLECVQDMDHENMFWYRQDPGLGLRLIYFSYDVKMKEKGDIPEGYSVSREKKERFSLILESASTNQTSMYLCASSRGGMGTDTQYFGPGTRLTVL.